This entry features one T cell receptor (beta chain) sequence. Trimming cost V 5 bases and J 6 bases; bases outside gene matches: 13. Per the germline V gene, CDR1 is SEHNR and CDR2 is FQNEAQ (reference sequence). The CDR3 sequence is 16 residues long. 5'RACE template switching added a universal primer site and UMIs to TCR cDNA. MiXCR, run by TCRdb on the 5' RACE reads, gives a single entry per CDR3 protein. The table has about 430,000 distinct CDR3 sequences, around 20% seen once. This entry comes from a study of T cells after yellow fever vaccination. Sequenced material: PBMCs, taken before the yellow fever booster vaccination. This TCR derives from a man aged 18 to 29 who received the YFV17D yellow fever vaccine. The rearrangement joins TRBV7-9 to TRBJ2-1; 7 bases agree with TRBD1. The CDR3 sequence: CASSGHGNRGPNEQFF. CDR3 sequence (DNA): TGTGCCAGCAGCGGGCACGGGAACAGGGGCCCCAATGAGCAGTTCTTC.